A single count supports the clone carrying this T cell receptor (beta chain). The entry originates in a study of blood T cell repertoires in COVID-19. As for the study in general: COVID-19 samples collected from the United States, Italy and Spain covered acute and convalescent phases. Sample material is recorded as cDNA or gDNA derived from T cells, B-cell-depleted T cells, or PBMCs.

V was pared by 0 bases and J by 4 bases, with 12 bases between. CDR3 length: 15 residues. Germline V gene lookup returns CDR1 LGHNA and CDR2 YSLEER. Authors' processing steps: By means of reference gene primer amplification, nucleated cell counts were estimated. Assay: immunoSEQ multiplex PCR; the TCRdb copy retains only in-frame clones and omits some. V and J calls and clone size come straight from that table; D and trimming were deduced from the DNA. The sample contains 200,000 to 250,000 clones, nearly 90% of which appear only once. The sequenced material came from peripheral blood. The clonotype originates from a woman under 30 who had recovered from COVID-19. The chain recombines TRBV4-3 with TRBJ1-1; D not certain. The CDR3 coding sequence is TGCGCCAGCAGCCAAGAGGATTACAGAGCCACTGAAGCTTTCTTT. Its translation is CASSQEDYRATEAFF.